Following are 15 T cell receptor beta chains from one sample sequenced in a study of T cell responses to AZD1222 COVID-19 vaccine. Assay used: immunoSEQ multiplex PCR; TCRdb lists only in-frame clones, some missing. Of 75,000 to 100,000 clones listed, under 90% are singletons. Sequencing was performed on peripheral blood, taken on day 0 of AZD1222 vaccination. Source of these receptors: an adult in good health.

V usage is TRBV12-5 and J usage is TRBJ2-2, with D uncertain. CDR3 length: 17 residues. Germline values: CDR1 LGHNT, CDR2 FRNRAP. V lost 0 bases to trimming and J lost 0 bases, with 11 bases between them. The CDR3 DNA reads TGTGCTAGTGGTTTGGTAATGGCAGAAGCGAACACCGGGGAGCTGTTTTTT. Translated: CASGLVMAEANTGELFF.

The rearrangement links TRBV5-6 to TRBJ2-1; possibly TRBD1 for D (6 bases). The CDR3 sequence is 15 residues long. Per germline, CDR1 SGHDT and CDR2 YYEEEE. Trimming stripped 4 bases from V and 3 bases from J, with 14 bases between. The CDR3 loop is CASSGMTGHYNEQFF. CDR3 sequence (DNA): TGTGCCAGCAGCGGCATGACAGGCCACTACAATGAGCAGTTCTTC.

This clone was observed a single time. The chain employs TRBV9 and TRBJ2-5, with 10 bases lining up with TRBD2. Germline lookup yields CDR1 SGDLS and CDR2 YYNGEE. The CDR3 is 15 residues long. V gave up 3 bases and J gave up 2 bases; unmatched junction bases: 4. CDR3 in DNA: TGTGCCAGCAGCGGTCTAGCGGGAGAACAAGAGACCCAGTACTTC. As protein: CASSGLAGEQETQYF.

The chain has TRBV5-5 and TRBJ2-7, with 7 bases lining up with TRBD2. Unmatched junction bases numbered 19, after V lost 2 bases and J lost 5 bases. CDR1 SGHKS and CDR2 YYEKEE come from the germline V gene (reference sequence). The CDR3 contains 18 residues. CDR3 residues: CASSFEGTSVGGYHEQYF. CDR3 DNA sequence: TGTGCCAGCAGCTTTGAGGGAACTAGCGTTGGGGGTTATCACGAGCAGTACTTC.

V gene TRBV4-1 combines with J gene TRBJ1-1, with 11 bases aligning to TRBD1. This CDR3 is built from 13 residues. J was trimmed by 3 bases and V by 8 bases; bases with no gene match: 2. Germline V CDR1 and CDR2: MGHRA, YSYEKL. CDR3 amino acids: CASGTGGDTEAFF. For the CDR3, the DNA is TGCGCCAGCGGGACAGGGGGGGACACTGAAGCTTTCTTT.

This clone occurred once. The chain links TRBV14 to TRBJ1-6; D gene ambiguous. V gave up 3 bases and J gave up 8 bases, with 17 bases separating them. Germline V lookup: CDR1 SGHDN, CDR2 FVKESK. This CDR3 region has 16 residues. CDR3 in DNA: TGTGCCAGCAGCCACCGGGGTATAGGTGGGGATTCACCCCTCCACTTT. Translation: CASSHRGIGGDSPLHF.

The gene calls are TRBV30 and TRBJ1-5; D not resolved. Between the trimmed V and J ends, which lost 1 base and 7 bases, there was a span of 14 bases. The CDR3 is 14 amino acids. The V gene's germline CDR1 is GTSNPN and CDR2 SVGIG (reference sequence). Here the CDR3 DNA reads TGTGCCTGGAGTGGGGCAGTAGTGTTACAGCCCCAGCATTTT. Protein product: CAWSGAVVLQPQHF.

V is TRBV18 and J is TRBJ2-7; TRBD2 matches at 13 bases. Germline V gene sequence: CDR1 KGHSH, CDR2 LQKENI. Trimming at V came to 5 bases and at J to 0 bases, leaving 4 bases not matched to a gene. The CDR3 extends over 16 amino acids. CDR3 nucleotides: TGTGCCAGCTCATCGACTAGCGGGGGGACCTCCTACGAGCAGTACTTC. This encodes CASSSTSGGTSYEQYF.

The DNA for the CDR3 is TGCGCCAGCAGCTTGGGCATTACAGGGGGCGCTGGAATAGAAGAAAAACTGTTTTTT. It specifies CASSLGITGGAGIEEKLFF. The V and J genes are TRBV5-1 and TRBJ1-4; 9 positions match TRBD1. The germline V gene has CDR1 SGHRS and CDR2 YFSETQ. The CDR3 has 19 residues. Germline trimming cut 0 bases from V and 8 bases from J; bases unmatched to any gene: 17.

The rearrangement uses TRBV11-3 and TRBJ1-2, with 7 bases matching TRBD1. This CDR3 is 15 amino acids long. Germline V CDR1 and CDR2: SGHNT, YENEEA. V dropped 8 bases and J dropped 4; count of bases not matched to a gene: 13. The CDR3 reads CASGRQGESGYGYTF. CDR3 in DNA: TGTGCCAGCGGGAGGCAGGGGGAGTCAGGCTATGGCTACACCTTC. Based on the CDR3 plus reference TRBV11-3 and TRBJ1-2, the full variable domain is EAGVVQSPRYKIIEKKQPVAFWCNPISGHNTLYWYLQNLGQGPELLIRYENEEAVDDSQLPKDRFSAERLKGVDSTLKIQPAELGDSAVYLCASGRQGESGYGYTFGSGTRLTVV.

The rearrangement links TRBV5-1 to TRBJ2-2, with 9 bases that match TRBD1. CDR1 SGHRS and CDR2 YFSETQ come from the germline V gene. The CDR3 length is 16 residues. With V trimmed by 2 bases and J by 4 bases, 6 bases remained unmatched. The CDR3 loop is CASSLPGTGLTGELFF. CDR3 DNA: TGCGCCAGCAGCTTACCCGGGACAGGGCTCACCGGGGAGCTGTTTTTT.

This CDR3 is CASSSLGRGQFDGYTF. The CDR3 DNA is TGTGCCAGCAGTTCCCTGGGGAGGGGGCAGTTCGATGGCTACACCTTC. The J gene is TRBJ1-2, the V gene TRBV27, with 7 bases that match TRBD1. This CDR3 is 16 amino acids long. The germline V gene has CDR1 MNHEY and CDR2 SMNVEV (reference sequence). J was trimmed by 6 bases and V by 4 bases; bases with no gene match: 14.

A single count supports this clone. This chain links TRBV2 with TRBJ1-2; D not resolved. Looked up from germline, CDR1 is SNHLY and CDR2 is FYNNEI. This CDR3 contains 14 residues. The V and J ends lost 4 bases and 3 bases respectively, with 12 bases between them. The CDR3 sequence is CASSVQLTDYGYTF. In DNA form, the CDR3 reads TGTGCCAGCAGTGTCCAATTGACTGACTATGGCTACACCTTC.

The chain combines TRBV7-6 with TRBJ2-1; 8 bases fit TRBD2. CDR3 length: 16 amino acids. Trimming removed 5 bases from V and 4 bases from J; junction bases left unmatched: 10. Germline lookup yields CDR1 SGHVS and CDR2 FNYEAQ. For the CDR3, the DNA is TGTGCCAGCAGCGAGGTCGGGACTAGAGGATACAATGAGCAGTTCTTC. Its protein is CASSEVGTRGYNEQFF.

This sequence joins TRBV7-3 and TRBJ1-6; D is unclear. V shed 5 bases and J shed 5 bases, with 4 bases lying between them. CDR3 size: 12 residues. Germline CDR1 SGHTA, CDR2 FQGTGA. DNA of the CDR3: TGTGCCAGCAGCCAAAATAATTCACCCCTCCACTTT. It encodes CASSQNNSPLHF. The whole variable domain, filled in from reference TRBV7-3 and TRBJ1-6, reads GAGVSQTPSNKVTEKGKYVELRCDPISGHTALYWYRQSLGQGPEFLIYFQGTGAADDSGLPNDRFFAVRPEGSVSTLKIQRTERGDSAVYLCASSQNNSPLHFGNGTRLTVT.